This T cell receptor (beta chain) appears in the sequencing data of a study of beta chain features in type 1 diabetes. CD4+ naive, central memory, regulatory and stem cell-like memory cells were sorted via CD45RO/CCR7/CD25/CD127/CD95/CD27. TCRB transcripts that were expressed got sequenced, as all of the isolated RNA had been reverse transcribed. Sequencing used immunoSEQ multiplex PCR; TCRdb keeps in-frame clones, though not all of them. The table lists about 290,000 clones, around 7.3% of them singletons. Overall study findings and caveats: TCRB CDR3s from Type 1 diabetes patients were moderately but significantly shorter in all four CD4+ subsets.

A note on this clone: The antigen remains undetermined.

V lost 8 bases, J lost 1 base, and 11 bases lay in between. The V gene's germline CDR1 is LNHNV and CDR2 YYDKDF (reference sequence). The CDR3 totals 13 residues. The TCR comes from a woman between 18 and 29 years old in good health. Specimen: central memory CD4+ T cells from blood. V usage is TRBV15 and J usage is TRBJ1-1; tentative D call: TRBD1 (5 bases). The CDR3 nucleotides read TGTGCCACCGCCGGGGCACCGAACACTGAAGCTTTCTTT. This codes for CATAGAPNTEAFF.